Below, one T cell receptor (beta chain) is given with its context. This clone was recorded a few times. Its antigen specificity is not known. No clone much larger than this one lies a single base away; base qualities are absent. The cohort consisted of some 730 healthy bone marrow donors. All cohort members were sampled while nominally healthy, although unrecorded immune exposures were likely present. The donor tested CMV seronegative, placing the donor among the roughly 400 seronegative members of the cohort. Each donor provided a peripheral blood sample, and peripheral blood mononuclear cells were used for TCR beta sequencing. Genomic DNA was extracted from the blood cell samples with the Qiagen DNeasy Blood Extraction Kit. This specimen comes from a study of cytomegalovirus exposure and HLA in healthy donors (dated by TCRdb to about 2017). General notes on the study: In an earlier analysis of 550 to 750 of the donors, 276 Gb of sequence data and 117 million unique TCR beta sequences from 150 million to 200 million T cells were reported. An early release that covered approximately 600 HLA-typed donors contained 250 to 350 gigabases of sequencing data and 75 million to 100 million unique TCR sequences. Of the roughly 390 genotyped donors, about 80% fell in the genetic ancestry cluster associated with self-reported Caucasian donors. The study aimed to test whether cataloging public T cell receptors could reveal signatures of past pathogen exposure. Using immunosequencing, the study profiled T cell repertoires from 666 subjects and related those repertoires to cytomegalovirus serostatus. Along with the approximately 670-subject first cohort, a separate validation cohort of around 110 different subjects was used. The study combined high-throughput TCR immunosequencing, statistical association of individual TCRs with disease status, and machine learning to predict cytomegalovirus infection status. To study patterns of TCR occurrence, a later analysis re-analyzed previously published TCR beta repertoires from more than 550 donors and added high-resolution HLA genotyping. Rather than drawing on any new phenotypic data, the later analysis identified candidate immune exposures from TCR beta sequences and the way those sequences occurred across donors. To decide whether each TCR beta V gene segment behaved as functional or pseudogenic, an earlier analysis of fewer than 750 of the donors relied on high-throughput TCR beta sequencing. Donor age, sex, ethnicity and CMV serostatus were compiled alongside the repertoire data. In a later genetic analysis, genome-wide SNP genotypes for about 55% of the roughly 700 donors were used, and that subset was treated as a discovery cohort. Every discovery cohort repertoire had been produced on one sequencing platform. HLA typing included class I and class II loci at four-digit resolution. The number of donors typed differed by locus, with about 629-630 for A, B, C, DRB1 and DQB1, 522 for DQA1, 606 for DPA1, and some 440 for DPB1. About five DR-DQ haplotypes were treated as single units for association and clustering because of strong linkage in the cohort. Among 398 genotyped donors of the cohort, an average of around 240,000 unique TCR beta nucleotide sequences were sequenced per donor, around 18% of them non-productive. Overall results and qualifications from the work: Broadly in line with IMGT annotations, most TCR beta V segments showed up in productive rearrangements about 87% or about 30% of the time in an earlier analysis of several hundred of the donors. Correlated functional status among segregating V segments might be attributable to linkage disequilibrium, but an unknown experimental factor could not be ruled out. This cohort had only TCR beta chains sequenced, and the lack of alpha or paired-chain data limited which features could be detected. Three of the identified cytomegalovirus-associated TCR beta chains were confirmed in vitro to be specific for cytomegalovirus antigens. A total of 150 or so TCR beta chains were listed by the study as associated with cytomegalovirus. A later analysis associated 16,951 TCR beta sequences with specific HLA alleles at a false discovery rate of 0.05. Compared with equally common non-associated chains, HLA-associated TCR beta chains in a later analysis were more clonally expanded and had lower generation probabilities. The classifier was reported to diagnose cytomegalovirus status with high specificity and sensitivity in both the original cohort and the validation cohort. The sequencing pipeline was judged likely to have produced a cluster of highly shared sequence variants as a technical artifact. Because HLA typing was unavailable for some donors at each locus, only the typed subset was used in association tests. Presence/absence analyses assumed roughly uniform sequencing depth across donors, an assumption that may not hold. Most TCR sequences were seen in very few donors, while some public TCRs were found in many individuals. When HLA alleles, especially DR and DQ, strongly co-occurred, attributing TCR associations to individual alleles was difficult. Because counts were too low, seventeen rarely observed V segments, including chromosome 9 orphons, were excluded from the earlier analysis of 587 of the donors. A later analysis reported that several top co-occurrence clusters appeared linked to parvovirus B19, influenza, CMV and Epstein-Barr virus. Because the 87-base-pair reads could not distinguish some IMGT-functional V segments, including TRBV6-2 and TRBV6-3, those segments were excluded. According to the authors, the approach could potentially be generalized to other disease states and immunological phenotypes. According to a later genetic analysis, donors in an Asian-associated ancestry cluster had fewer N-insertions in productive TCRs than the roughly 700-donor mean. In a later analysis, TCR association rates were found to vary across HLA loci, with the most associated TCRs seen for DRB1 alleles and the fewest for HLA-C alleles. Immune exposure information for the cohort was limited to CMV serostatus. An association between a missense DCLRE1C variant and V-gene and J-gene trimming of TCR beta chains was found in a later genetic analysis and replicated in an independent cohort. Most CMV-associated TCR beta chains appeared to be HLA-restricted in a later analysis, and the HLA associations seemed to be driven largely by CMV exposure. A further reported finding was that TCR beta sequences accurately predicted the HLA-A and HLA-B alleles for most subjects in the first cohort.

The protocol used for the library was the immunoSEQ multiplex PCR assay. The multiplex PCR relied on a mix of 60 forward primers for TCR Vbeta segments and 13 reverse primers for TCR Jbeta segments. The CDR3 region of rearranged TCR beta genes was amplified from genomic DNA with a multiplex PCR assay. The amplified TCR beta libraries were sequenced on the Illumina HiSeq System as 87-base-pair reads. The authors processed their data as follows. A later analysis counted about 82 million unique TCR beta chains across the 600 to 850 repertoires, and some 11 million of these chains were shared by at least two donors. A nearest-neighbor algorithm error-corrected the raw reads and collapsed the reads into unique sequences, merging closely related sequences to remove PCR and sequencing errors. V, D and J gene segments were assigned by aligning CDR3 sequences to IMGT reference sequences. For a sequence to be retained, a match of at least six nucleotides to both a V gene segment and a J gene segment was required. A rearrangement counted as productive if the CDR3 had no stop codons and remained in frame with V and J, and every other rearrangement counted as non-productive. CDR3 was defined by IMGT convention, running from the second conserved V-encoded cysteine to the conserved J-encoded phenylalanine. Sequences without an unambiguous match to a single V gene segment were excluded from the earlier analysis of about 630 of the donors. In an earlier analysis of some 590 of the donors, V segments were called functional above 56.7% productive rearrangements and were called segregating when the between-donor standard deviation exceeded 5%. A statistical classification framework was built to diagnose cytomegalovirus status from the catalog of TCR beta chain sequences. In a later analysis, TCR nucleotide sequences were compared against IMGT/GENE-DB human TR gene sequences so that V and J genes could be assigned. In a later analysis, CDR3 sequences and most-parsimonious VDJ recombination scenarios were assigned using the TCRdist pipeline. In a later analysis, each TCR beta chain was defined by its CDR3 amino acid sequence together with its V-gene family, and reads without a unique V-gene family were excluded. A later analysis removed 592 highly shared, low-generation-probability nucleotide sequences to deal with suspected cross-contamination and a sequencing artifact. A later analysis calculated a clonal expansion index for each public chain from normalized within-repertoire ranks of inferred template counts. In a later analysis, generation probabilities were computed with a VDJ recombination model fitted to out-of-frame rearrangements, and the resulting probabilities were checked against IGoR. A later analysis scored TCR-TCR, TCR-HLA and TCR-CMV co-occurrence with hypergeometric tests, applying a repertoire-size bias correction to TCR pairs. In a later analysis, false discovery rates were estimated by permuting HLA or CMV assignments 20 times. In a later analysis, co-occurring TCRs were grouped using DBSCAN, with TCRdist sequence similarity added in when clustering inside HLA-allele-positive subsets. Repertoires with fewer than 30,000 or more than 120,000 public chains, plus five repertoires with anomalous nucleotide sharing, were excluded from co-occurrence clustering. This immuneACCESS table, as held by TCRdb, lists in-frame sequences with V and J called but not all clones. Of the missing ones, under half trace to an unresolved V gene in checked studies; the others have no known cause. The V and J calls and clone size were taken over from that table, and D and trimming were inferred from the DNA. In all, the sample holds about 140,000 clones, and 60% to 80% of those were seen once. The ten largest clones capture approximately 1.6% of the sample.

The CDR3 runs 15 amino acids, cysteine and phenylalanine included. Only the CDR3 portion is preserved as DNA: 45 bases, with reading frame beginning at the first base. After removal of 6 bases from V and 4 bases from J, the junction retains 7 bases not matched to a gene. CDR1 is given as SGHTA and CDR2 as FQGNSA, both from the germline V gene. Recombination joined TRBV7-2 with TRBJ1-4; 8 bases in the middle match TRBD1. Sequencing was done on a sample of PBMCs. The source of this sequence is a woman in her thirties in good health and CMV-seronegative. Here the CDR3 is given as CASSLTQGDNEKLFF. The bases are TGTGCCAGCAGTTTGACACAGGGGGATAATGAAAAACTGTTTTTT.